This entry lists 2 T cell receptor beta chains sequenced from one sample in a study of post-analysis software for immune sequencing data. Carried by the TCR beta cDNA libraries were unique molecular identifiers. TCRdb passed the PCR reads through MiXCR, listing each CDR3 protein once. The sample holds 430,000 or so distinct CDR3 sequences, 39% seen once. Study outcomes and limitations: The study found TRBV5-6, TRBV5-1 and TRBV20-1 among several TRBV segments more frequent in patients than controls.

No antigen is known for these receptors. Material: blood. These TCRs come from a girl aged 2-10 years with multiple sclerosis.

DNA of the CDR3: TGTGCCAGCAGCCGGGGCTTTGAGACCCAGTACTTC. It codes for CASSRGFETQYF. The genes are TRBV11-1 and TRBJ2-5, with D perhaps assigned TRBD1 or TRBD2 (5 bases each). Germline CDR1 SGHAT, CDR2 FQDESV (reference sequence). CDR3 length equals 12 residues. V was pared by 5 bases and J by 5 bases, with 9 bases between.

This clonotype has just a few counts. V is TRBV20-1 and J is TRBJ2-4, with 12 bases identical to TRBD2. Germline V gene data show CDR1 as DFQATT and CDR2 as SNEGSKA (reference sequence). V was pared by 5 bases and J by 0 bases, with 5 bases of the junction left unmatched. The CDR3 spans 16 residues. The CDR3, as DNA: TGCAGTGCTCTAGCGGGGGGGTGGATAGCCAAAAACATTCAGTACTTC. Protein: CSALAGGWIAKNIQYF.